A selection of T cell receptor beta chains follows, all from one sample in a study of shared clonotypes between healthy human individuals. Method: immunoSEQ multiplex PCR; TCRdb's copy keeps in-frame clones and lacks some. The table includes about 1 million clones, more than 60% detected once. Sequenced: memory CD4+ T cells sorted from blood. The receptors were gathered from a man younger than 35 in good health. Both conserved end residues are part of each CDR3. Fields, in order: J gene, D gene, clone size, V gene, CDR3 DNA, CDR3 protein. The D gene is left open where the match is weak. Size tells how often a clone was seen (once, few, many) or the class of an expanded clone, and some rows leave it out.

>TRBJ1-1|.|once|TRBV11-2
TGTGCCAGCAGCTTAGGTTACGCAGGTTTTTCCTTTGAGAACACTGAAGCTTTCTTT
CASSLGYAGFSFENTEAFF
>TRBJ2-1|TRBD2|.|TRBV29-1
TGCAGCGTTGATGGGGGGGGTAATGAGCAGTTCTTC
CSVDGGGNEQFF
>TRBJ1-2|.|.|TRBV27
TGTGCCAGCAGTTTCCGGGGATCCTATGGCTACACCTTC
CASSFRGSYGYTF
>TRBJ1-2|.|.|TRBV9
TGTGCCAGCAGCGTAGGGGAGAGGACGCTGGGAGGCTACACCTTC
CASSVGERTLGGYTF
>TRBJ2-7|.|few|TRBV5-1
TGCGCCAGCAGCTTGGTGGGATCCTACGAGCAGTACTTC
CASSLVGSYEQYF
>TRBJ2-1|.|.|TRBV18
TGTGCCAGCTCACCCAAACAGCTAGGAAATGAGCAGTTCTTC
CASSPKQLGNEQFF
>TRBJ2-1|TRBD2|.|TRBV19
TGTGCCAGTAGTAAAGCGGGGGGTCTCAATGAGCAGTTCTTC
CASSKAGGLNEQFF
>TRBJ2-1|TRBD2|.|TRBV5-1
TGCGCCAGCAGCATTAGCGGGCCCATCAATGAGCAGTTCTTC
CASSISGPINEQFF
>TRBJ2-3|.|.|TRBV9
TGTGCCAGCAGCGTATTTTGGGCAGATACGCAGTATTTT
CASSVFWADTQYF
>TRBJ1-2|.|.|TRBV11-2
TGTGCCAGCGGCGAGACAGTTGCCTATGGCTACACCTTC
CASGETVAYGYTF
>TRBJ1-6|.|.|TRBV10-2
TGCGCCAGCAGCCTGGGGTATAATTCACCCCTCCACTTT
CASSLGYNSPLHF
>TRBJ1-1|.|.|TRBV11-3
TGTGCCAGCAGCCCTGGTTCCGAGAACACTGAAGCTTTCTTT
CASSPGSENTEAFF
>TRBJ1-1|TRBD1|.|TRBV5-1
TGCGCCAGCAGCTTGGGGACAGGAGCGAACACTGAAGCTTTCTTT
CASSLGTGANTEAFF
>TRBJ1-2|.|once|TRBV6-1
TGTGCCAGCACGACGGACATTGCCGGCTACACCTTC
CASTTDIAGYTF
>TRBJ2-1|TRBD2|.|TRBV7-9
TGTGCCAGCAGCTTAGATGGACTAGCGGGTAGCACCTACAATGAGCAGTTCTTC
CASSLDGLAGSTYNEQFF
>TRBJ1-2|.|.|TRBV28
TGTGCCAGCAGTTTTACCCTCTATGGTTACACCTTC
CASSFTLYGYTF
>TRBJ1-2|.|once|TRBV9
TGTGCCAGCAGTCCAGGCTCTAACTATGGCTACACCTTC
CASSPGSNYGYTF
>TRBJ2-7|TRBD2|.|TRBV5-4
TGTGCCAGCAGCTTGAGACTAGCGGGCGGCGAGCAGTACTTC
CASSLRLAGGEQYF
>TRBJ2-3|.|.|TRBV19
TGTGCCAGCGGACTACTAGGGACAGATACGCAGTATTTT
CASGLLGTDTQYF
>TRBJ2-4|TRBD1|.|TRBV19
TGTGCCAGTAGTATCTCGGGGCAGGGGGCGGACACGACCAAAAACATTCAGTACTTC
CASSISGQGADTTKNIQYF
>TRBJ1-5|TRBD1|.|TRBV2
TGTGCCAGCAGAGGGACAGGGCTTAATCAGCCCCAGCATTTT
CASRGTGLNQPQHF
>TRBJ2-2|.|.|TRBV6-6
TGTGCCAGCAGTACCTTAGCACCAACCGGGGAGCTGTTTTTT
CASSTLAPTGELFF
>TRBJ2-7|.|.|TRBV27
TGTGCCAGCTCTAAAGAGGCAGGGCCCTACGAGCAGTACTTC
CASSKEAGPYEQYF
>TRBJ2-3|TRBD2|few|TRBV5-1
TGCGCCAGCAGCTCTACTCCTAGCGGATCTAGCACAGATACGCAGTATTTT
CASSSTPSGSSTDTQYF
>TRBJ1-1|TRBD1|once|TRBV6-5
TGTGCCAGCAGCCGGGACAGCACGAACACTGAAGCTTTCTTT
CASSRDSTNTEAFF
>TRBJ1-3|.|.|TRBV28
TGTGCCAGCAGTGAAGGCAGGGCTGGAAACACCATATATTTT
CASSEGRAGNTIYF
>TRBJ2-7|.|.|TRBV5-5
TGTGCCAGCAGCTTGGAGTCCGGGCCAGTACACTTC
CASSLESGPVHF
>TRBJ2-3|.|.|TRBV11-2
TGTGCCAGCAGCTTACAGTGGGTTGCAGATACGCAGTATTTT
CASSLQWVADTQYF
>TRBJ1-2|TRBD1|once|TRBV2
TGTGCCAGCAGAAATACCGGGACAGAACTATATGGCTACACCTTC
CASRNTGTELYGYTF
>TRBJ2-7|.|once|TRBV6-5
TGTGCCAGCAGCAGCCCGGCCAGGGGCTCTGCCGAGCAGTACTTC
CASSSPARGSAEQYF
>TRBJ2-1|.|.|TRBV5-1
TGCGCCAGCACGGGGGTGGGCAATGAGCAGTTCTTC
CASTGVGNEQFF
>TRBJ1-6|TRBD1|few|TRBV6-5
TGTGCCAGCCGGGACAGGACGGATTCACCCCTCCACTTT
CASRDRTDSPLHF
>TRBJ2-1|.|few|TRBV15
TGTGCCACCAGCAGGGGCAGCTCCTACAATGAGCAGTTCTTC
CATSRGSSYNEQFF
>TRBJ2-1|TRBD2|.|TRBV5-1
TGCGCCAGCAGCCGCCTCCCTAGCGGAACCTACAATGAGCAGTTCTTC
CASSRLPSGTYNEQFF
>TRBJ2-7|.|.|TRBV18
TGTGCCAGCTCACCACCGAAGGGGAACTCCTACGAGCAGTACTTC
CASSPPKGNSYEQYF